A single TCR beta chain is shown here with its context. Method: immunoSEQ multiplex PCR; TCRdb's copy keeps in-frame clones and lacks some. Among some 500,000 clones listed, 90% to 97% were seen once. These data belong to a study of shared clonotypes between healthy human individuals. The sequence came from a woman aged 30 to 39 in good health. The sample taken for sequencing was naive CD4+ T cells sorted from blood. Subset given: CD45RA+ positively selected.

CDR3 protein: CASSQGGTPGTDTQYF. The CDR3 coding sequence is TGCGCCAGCAGCCAAGGAGGGACTCCTGGCACAGATACGCAGTATTTT. V is TRBV4-1 and J is TRBJ2-3; D is perhaps TRBD2 (6 bases). Germline V CDR1 and CDR2: MGHRA, YSYEKL. Trimming took off 1 base at V and 1 base at J, with 12 bases between the two ends. The CDR3 totals 16 residues.